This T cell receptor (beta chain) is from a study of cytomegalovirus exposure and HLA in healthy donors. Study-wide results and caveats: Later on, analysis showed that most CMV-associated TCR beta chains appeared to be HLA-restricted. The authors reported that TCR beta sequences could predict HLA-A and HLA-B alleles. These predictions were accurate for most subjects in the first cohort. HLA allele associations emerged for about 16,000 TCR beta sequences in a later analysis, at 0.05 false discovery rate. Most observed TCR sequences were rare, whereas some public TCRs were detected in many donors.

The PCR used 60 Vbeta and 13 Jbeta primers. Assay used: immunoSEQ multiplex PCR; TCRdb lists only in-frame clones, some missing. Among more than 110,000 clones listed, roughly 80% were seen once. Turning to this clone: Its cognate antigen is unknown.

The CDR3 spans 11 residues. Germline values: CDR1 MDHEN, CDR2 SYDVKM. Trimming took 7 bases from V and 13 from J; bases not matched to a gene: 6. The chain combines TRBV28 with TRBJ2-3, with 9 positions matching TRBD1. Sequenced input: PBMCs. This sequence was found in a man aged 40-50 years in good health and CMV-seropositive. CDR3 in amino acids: CASKTTGGKYF. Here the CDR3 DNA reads TGTGCCAGCAAGACGACAGGGGGGAAGTATTTT.